These T cell receptor beta chains were read from a single sample in a study of blood T cell repertoires in COVID-19. This table comes from immunoSEQ multiplex PCR, and its TCRdb copy is limited to in-frame clones, with some not included. The sample yields about 320,000 clones, 70% to 90% seen once. Sequenced material: PBMCs or T cells enriched from blood (not recorded which). These receptors were taken from a young woman who had recovered from COVID-19. Each CDR3 is given with its conserved first and last residue. The size field is filled for only some rows; it gives once, few, many or a size class.

j_call: TRBJ1-5; clone_size: NA; v_call: TRBV10-3; cdr3_aa: CAISAGGQPQHF
j_call: TRBJ2-3; clone_size: NA; v_call: TRBV5-1; cdr3_aa: CASSFSERGAKGADTQYF
j_call: TRBJ1-1; clone_size: once; v_call: TRBV11-2; cdr3_aa: CASSSRSRVEAFF
j_call: TRBJ2-7; clone_size: NA; v_call: TRBV18; cdr3_aa: CASSPGQITYEQYF
j_call: TRBJ1-1; clone_size: NA; v_call: TRBV28; cdr3_aa: CASSLTGVMGSEAFF
j_call: TRBJ1-6; clone_size: few; v_call: TRBV3-1/TRBV3-2; cdr3_aa: CASNLSDRDSSPLHF
j_call: TRBJ2-1; clone_size: NA; v_call: TRBV19; cdr3_aa: CASSGEGKGRYNEQFF
j_call: TRBJ2-2; clone_size: NA; v_call: TRBV18; cdr3_aa: CASSPGTGPSGELFF
j_call: TRBJ1-2; clone_size: NA; v_call: TRBV18; cdr3_aa: CASSPLPGIDYGYTF
j_call: TRBJ1-1; clone_size: NA; v_call: TRBV7-9; cdr3_aa: CASSLAGDGAEAFF